The present entry profiles one T cell receptor beta chain with its context. Generated by immunoSEQ multiplex PCR, the TCRdb table keeps only in-frame clones and is missing some. Here the sample spans 130,000 or so clones, 84% being singletons. The V segment lost 3 bases and the J segment 0 bases; nucleotides outside the gene matches: 4. Germline V gene lookup returns CDR1 DFQATT and CDR2 SNEGSKA (reference sequence). The CDR3 length is 15 residues. The sample comes from a study of blood T cell repertoires in COVID-19. On the study more broadly: The United States, Italy and Spain supplied acute and convalescent COVID-19 samples.

Material: PBMCs or T cells enriched from blood (not recorded which). The clonotype originates from a man in his forties or fifties with acute COVID-19. The chain is built from TRBV20-1 and TRBJ2-2; TRBD2 agrees at 7 bases. The CDR3 region has the DNA TGCAGTGCTAGTGGGACTACCCCGAACACCGGGGAGCTGTTTTTT. It encodes CSASGTTPNTGELFF.